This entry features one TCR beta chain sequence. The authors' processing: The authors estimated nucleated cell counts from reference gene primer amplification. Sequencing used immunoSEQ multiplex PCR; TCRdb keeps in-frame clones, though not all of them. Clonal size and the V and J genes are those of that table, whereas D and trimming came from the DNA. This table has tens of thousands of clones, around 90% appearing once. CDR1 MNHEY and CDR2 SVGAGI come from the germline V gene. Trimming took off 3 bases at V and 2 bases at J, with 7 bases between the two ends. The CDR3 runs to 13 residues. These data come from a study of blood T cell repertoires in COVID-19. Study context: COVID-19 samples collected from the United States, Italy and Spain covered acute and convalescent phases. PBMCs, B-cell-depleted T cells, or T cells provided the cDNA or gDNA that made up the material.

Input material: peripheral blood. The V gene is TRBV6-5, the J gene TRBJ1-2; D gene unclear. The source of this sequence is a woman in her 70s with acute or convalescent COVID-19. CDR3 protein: CASSYISNYGYTF. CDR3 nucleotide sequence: TGTGCCAGCAGTTATATCTCCAACTATGGCTACACCTTC.